This T cell receptor (beta chain) stems from a study of cytotoxic CD8 clonotypes in ibrutinib-treated CLL. Study conclusions and caveats: Baseline clonality, higher than in age-matched healthy donors, tracked circulating CD8+ T-cell counts.

V was clipped by 0 bases and J by 8 bases, with 13 bases between them. The CDR3 has 14 residues. The germline V gene encodes CDR1 SGHRS and CDR2 YFSETQ. A 1 in 200,000 to 1 in 1 million T cell depth was the sequencing target. Using immunoSEQ multiplex PCR, the repertoire was profiled, and TCRdb retains in-frame clones only, with some absent. The sample gives more than 300,000 clones, 80% of which show up once; roughly 6.3% is in the top ten. A word on this clone: The antigen is unknown.

The genes are TRBV5-1 and TRBJ2-3; no clear D gene. The sequenced sample was PBMCs, obtained before ibrutinib treatment. This clonotype was obtained from a human donor with chronic lymphocytic leukemia. As DNA, the CDR3 is TGCGCCAGCAGCTTGGGCCCCACGTCTAGTACGCAGTATTTT. This codes for CASSLGPTSSTQYF.